This T cell receptor beta chain was found in a study of OX40 agonist ivuxolimab in advanced cancers. Overall study: Of mixed ages from about 20 to 80 and averaging approximately 60 years, the group was about 86% male.

In this sample, this clone turned up once. Repertoires were generated with immunoSEQ multiplex PCR, while TCRdb's copy carries only in-frame clones and drops some. The sample holds about 76,000 clones; 85% to 90% are singletons and the top ten take 10% to 15%. Germline-derived CDR1 and CDR2 are WSHSY and SAAADI. V lost 5 bases, J lost 5 bases, and 12 bases lay in between. The CDR3 is made up of 13 amino acids. If patients had autoimmune disease history or systemic immunosuppression, they were excluded. Here the sequenced sample was CD4+ or CD8+ T cells sorted from blood, taken in a trial of the OX40 agonist ivuxolimab. This rearrangement joins TRBV10-2 to TRBJ2-5; D tentatively reads TRBD1 or TRBD2 (5 bases each). This receptor was identified in an adult with an advanced solid tumor such as melanoma, head and neck, liver or kidney cancer. DNA of the CDR3: TGCGCCAGCAGTTGGGCAGAGGGGGAGACCCAGTACTTC. It yields the protein CASSWAEGETQYF.